This record looks at one T cell receptor beta chain sequence and its context. Primed by a sample-barcoded 5' primer and a J-beta primer mix, a second PCR proceeded for about 6 to 12 cycles. TCRdb reanalysed the 5' RACE reads using MiXCR and keeps one entry per CDR3 protein. The sample includes around 670,000 distinct CDR3 sequences, under 30% of them seen just once. The data originate from a study of blood T cells in healthy people across ages. Trimming removed 6 bases from V and 8 bases from J, with 13 bases in between. There are 12 residues in the CDR3. Sequencing used blood. The J gene is TRBJ1-2, the V gene TRBV12-3 or TRBV12-4; no clear D gene. This clonotype was sampled from a woman at least 80 years old in good health. CDR3 amino acids: CASRKIRGGYTF. The CDR3 coding sequence is TGTGCCAGCAGGAAGATACGAGGCGGCTACACCTTC.